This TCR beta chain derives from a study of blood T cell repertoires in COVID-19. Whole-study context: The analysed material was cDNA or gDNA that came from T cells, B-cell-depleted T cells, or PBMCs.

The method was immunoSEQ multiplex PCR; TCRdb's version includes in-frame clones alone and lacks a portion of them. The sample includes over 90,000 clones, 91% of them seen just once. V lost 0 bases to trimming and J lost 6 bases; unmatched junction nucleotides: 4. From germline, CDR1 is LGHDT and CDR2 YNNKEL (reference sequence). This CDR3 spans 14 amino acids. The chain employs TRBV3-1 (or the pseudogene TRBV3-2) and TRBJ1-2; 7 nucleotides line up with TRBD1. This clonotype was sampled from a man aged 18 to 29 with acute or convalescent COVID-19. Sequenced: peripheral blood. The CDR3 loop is CASSQDQRGHGYTF. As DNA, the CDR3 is TGTGCCAGCAGCCAAGATCAAAGGGGGCATGGCTACACCTTC.